This T cell receptor beta chain is drawn from a study of CD8 T cells in ankylosing spondylitis. The CDR3 is 14 amino acids. Germline CDR1 is SGHVS and CDR2 is FQNEAQ. The ends were cut back, 1 base at V and 4 bases at J, with 9 bases in the middle. Quantitative molecular-barcoded 5'-RACE generated the TCR beta libraries. TCRdb fed the 5' RACE reads into MiXCR, producing one record per CDR3 protein. The table has hundreds of thousands of distinct CDR3 sequences, over 9.5% seen once. This clonotype was seen at least ten times. What it recognizes is unknown. Study outcomes and limitations: In ankylosing spondylitis patients, matched synovial fluid reportedly showed significant enrichment of disease-linked clones. Roughly eight highly homologous variants made up a TCR beta motif that seemed to typify ankylosing spondylitis blood.

This rearrangement joins TRBV7-8 to TRBJ2-3, with D unclear. Material: blood, either unsorted or a sorted T cell fraction (not recorded which). The clonotype originates from a male donor with ankylosing spondylitis or in good health (not recorded which). In DNA, the CDR3 is TGTGCCAGCAGCTTAGTCAGGCACTCAGATACGCAGTATTTT. Its translation is CASSLVRHSDTQYF. Full variable domain (rest looked up from reference TRBV7-8 and TRBJ2-3): GAGVSQSPRYKVAKRGQDVALRCDPISGHVSLFWYQQALGQGPEFLTYFQNEAQLDKSGLPSDRFFAERPEGSVSTLKIQRTQQEDSAVYLCASSLVRHSDTQYFGPGTRLTVL.